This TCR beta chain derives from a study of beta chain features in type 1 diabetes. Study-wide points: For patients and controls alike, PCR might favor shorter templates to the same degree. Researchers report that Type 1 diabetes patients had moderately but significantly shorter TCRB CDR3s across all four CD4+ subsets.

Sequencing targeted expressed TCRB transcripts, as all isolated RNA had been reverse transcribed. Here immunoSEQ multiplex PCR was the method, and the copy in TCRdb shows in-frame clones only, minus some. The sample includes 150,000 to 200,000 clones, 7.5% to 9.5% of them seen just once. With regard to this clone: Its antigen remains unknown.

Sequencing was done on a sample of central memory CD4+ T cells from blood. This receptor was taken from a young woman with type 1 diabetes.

CDR3 sequence reads: CASSLRTPLKREETQYF. DNA for the CDR3: TGTGCCAGCAGCTTAAGGACCCCACTAAAGCGGGAAGAGACCCAGTACTTC. V usage is TRBV11-2 and J usage is TRBJ2-5; maybe TRBD2 (6 bases). Germline CDR1 is SGHAT and CDR2 is FQNNGV. V was shortened by 2 bases and J by 3 bases, with 19 bases between the two germline ends. The length of the CDR3 is 17 residues.